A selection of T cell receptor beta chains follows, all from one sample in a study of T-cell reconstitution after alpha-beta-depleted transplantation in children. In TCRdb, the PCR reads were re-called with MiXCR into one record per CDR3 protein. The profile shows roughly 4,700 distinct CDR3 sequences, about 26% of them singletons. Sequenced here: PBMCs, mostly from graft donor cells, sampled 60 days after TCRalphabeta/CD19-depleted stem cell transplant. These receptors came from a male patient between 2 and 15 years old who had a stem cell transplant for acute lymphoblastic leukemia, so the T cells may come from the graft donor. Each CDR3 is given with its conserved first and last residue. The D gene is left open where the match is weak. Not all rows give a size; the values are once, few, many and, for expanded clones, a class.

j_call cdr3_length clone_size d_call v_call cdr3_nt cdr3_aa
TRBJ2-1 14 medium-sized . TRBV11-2 TGTGCCAGCAGCCTAGCAGCGGTTGGGCGTGAGCAGTTCTTC CASSLAAVGREQFF
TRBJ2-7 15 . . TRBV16 TGTGCCAGCAGCGCCGGGACCCTCCGGGGCTACGAGCAGTACTTC CASSAGTLRGYEQYF
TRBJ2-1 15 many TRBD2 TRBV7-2 TGTGCCAGCAGCTTAGTGGGAGGGCCCCAGAATGAGCAGTTCTTC CASSLVGGPQNEQFF
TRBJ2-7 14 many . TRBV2 TGTGCCAGCAGCCCCATCACTCCACCCTACGAGCAGTACTTC CASSPITPPYEQYF
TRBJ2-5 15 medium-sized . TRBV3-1 TGTGCCAGCAGCCAAGACCCCCTCCGAGGGGAGACCCAGTACTTC CASSQDPLRGETQYF
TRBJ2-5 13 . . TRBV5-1 TGCGCCAGCAGCTTGGAACCATGGGAGACCCAGTACTTC CASSLEPWETQYF
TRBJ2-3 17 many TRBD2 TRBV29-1 TGCAGCGTTGAATCAGGACTAGCGGAGTCGTACCCAGATACGCAGTATTTT CSVESGLAESYPDTQYF
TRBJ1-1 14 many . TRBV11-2 TGTGCCAGCAGCTTGGGGAGACTGAACACTGAAGCTTTCTTT CASSLGRLNTEAFF
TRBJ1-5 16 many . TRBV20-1 TGCAGTGCTAGAGGTAACACTCTCCAGGGCAATCAGCCCCAGCATTTT CSARGNTLQGNQPQHF
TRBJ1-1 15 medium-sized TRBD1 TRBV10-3 TGTGCCATCAGTGATCCCGGACAGGGGAACACTGAAGCTTTCTTT CAISDPGQGNTEAFF
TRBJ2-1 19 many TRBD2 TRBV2 TGTGCCAGCAGACCTCCGGGACTAGCGGGGGGAGGGTTCGACAATGAGCAGTTCTTC CASRPPGLAGGGFDNEQFF
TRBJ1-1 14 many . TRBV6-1 TGTGCCAGCAGGGAGGGGTTTTTGGACACTGAAGCTTTCTTT CASREGFLDTEAFF
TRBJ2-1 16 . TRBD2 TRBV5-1 TGCGCCAGCTTTTGGGATAGCGGGGGGACCTACAATGAGCAGTTCTTC CASFWDSGGTYNEQFF
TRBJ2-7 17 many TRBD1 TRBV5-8 TGTGCCAGCAGCTTGAGCAAAGGGGGCGTGGAGTCCTACGAGCAGTACTTC CASSLSKGGVESYEQYF
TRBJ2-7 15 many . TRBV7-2 TGTGCCAGCAGCTCCTTTCAGGGTAGGTTCTACGAGCAGTACTTC CASSSFQGRFYEQYF
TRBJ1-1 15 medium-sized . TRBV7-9 TGTGCCAGCAGCTTAGCGCTTGGGGGGAACACTGAAGCTTTCTTT CASSLALGGNTEAFF
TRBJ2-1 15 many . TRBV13 TGTGCCAGCAGCTCACGACTTTACCCCGACAATGAGCAGTTCTTC CASSSRLYPDNEQFF
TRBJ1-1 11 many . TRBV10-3 TGTGCCATCAGATCAGACACTGAAGCTTTCTTT CAIRSDTEAFF
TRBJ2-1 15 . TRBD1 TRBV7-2 TGTGCCAGCAGCTTGGGACAGGGGACCTACAATGAGCAGTTCTTC CASSLGQGTYNEQFF
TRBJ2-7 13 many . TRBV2 TGTGCCAGCACCGAGGGTCTGAACTACGAGCAGTACTTC CASTEGLNYEQYF
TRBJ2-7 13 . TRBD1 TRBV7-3 TGTGCCAGCAGCTTAGGACAGGTCGGAGAGCAGTACTTC CASSLGQVGEQYF
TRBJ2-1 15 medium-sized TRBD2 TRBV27 TGTGCCAGCAGTTTATCAGGGACTAGTTACAATGAGCAGTTCTTC CASSLSGTSYNEQFF
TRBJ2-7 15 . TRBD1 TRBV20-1 TGCAGTGCTAGACGGACAGGGGGTAACTCCTACGAGCAGTACTTC CSARRTGGNSYEQYF
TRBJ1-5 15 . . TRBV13 TGTCTCATCTGCTTGGGGGGCAGGGTCGGGCAGCCCCAGCATTTT CLICLGGRVGQPQHF
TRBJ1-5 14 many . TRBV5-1 TGCGCCAGCAGAAGGGGACCGTCAAATCAGCCCCAGCATTTT CASRRGPSNQPQHF
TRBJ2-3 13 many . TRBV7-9 TGTGCCAGCAGCTCCCTTCATACTCAAGGGCAGTATTTT CASSSLHTQGQYF
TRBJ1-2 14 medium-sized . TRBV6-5 TGTGCCAGCAGTCGCGGACAGATGACCTATGGCTACACCTTC CASSRGQMTYGYTF
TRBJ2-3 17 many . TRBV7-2 TGTGCCAGCAGCTTACGGGGCGGGATGGTGAGGGCAGATACGCAGTATTTT CASSLRGGMVRADTQYF
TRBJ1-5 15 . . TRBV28 TGTGCCAGCAGTCAAGGGGTCCTCCGGGGACAGCCCCAGCATTTT CASSQGVLRGQPQHF
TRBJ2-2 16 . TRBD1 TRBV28 TGTGCCAGCCGGGACAGCCGAATCCCGAACACCGGGGAGCTGTTTTTT CASRDSRIPNTGELFF
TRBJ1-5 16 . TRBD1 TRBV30 TGTGCCTGGGGAAGGACAGGGGATATAGGCAATCAGCCCCAGCATTTT CAWGRTGDIGNQPQHF
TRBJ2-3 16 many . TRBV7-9 TGTGCCAGCAGCTACATAAGGACGGCTAGCACAGATACGCAGTATTTT CASSYIRTASTDTQYF